This T cell receptor (beta chain) originates from a study of CD8 T cells in Susac syndrome. Overall study findings and caveats: The authors found no clonal expansion in Susac syndrome CD4+ T cell repertoires.

An amount of RNA that ranged from about 0.45 to 1 ug was reverse transcribed with random hexamers. The authors amplified TCR beta CDR3 across 54 Vbeta and 13 Jbeta using immunoSEQ multiplex PCR. TCRdb re-called the immunoSEQ multiplex PCR reads with MiXCR, one entry per CDR3 protein. The sample comprises 150,000 or so distinct CDR3 sequences, around 95% of which are singletons, and roughly 0.14% rests with the top ten. Trimming cost V 0 bases and J 4 bases, with 10 bases left between them. CDR3 length equals 14 residues. Germline V CDR1 and CDR2: GTSNPN, SVGIG (reference sequence). Points on this clonotype: What it binds is not known.

Input material: CD4+ T cells from PBMCs. The chain joins TRBV30 to TRBJ1-5, with D possibly being TRBD1 (5 bases). This sequence was found in a human donor with Susac syndrome. This CDR3 is CAWSVVGTNQPQHF. The DNA for the CDR3 is TGTGCCTGGAGTGTGGTAGGGACTAATCAGCCCCAGCATTTT. Combining the CDR3 with reference TRBV30 and TRBJ1-5 gives the whole variable domain SQTIHQWPATLVQPVGSPLSLECTVEGTSNPNLYWYRQAAGRGLQLLFYSVGIGQISSEVPQNLSASRPQDRQFILSSKKLLLSDSGFYLCAWSVVGTNQPQHFGDGTRLSIL.